The T cell receptor beta chain under discussion was sequenced for a study of T cell repertoires in cytomegalovirus infection. Looking at the study overall: Indicated by public TCR beta signatures were CMV infection and matching HLA type. Findings and caveats of the study: Carriage of CMV together with the relevant HLA was identifiable through cumulative public TCR beta family frequency. The study found HLA-C-restricted CMV-specific TCR beta clonotypes dominating the ex vivo response.

Germline V gives CDR1 MNHNY, CDR2 SVGAGI (reference sequence). The CDR3 totals 13 residues. The V end was cut by 7 bases, the J end by 5 bases, with 11 bases between. TCRdb reprocessed the reads with MiXCR, giving one entry per CDR3 protein. The table has about 830,000 distinct CDR3 sequences, approximately 32% seen once. This clonotype has more than one count but fewer than ten. Its antigen is as yet unknown. This receptor was taken from a human donor in good health (CMV status not recorded). Some clones in this sample may be carry-over from other donors' samples. The sequences come from cultured CD8+ T cells from PBMCs, collected from culture after CMV antigen stimulation. The gene calls are TRBV6-6 and TRBJ2-2; D may match TRBD1 or TRBD2 (7 bases each). The DNA of the CDR3 is TGTGCCAGCACAGGGGGAGGGACCGGGGAGCTGTTTTTT. It yields the protein CASTGGGTGELFF.